The 29 T cell receptor beta chains below were found in one sample sequenced in a study of OX40 agonist ivuxolimab in advanced cancers. Data came from immunoSEQ multiplex PCR; TCRdb stores just in-frame clones and leaves some out. Among roughly 86,000 clones listed, approximately 91% were seen once. The sample was CD4+ or CD8+ T cells sorted from blood, taken in a trial of the OX40 agonist ivuxolimab. The receptors were sampled from an adult with an advanced solid tumor such as melanoma, head and neck, liver or kidney cancer.

The chain links TRBV7-2 to TRBJ2-7; D gene unclear. CDR3 length: 13 amino acids. Germline CDR1 is SGHTA and CDR2 is FQGNSA. Trimming pared 5 bases from V and 6 bases from J, leaving 14 bases between. CDR3 sequence: CASSTIWNIEQYF. CDR3 nucleotide sequence: TGTGCCAGCAGCACCATTTGGAACATCGAGCAGTACTTC.

This sequence joins TRBV6-1 and TRBJ2-3; D gene unclear. This CDR3 region has 12 residues. Germline loops: CDR1 MNHNS, CDR2 SASEGT. Deletions cut 7 bases from V and 2 bases from J, with 7 bases between. The CDR3 spells CASKTLTDTQYF. CDR3 DNA: TGTGCCAGCAAGACTCTCACAGATACGCAGTATTTT.

The J gene is TRBJ2-1, the V gene TRBV12-5; D possibly uses TRBD1 or TRBD2 (5 bases each). This CDR3 is 15 amino acids long. The germline CDR1 and CDR2 sequences are LGHNT and FRNRAP. The ends were cut back, 3 bases at V and 5 bases at J, with 14 bases in the middle. The CDR3 is CASGFPRGTHNEQFF. The CDR3 DNA sequence: TGTGCTAGTGGTTTCCCAAGAGGGACCCACAATGAGCAGTTCTTC.

The chain is built from TRBV5-4 and TRBJ2-1, with D perhaps assigned TRBD1 or TRBD2 (6 bases each). Germline V CDR1 and CDR2: SGHNT, YYREEE (reference sequence). The CDR3 contains 14 residues. V was shortened by 4 bases and J by 7 bases, with 15 bases between the two germline ends. As DNA, the CDR3 is TGTGCCAGCAGCAGCCTGAAGGGGGGAAATGAGCAGTTCTTC. This codes for CASSSLKGGNEQFF.

The chain is built from TRBV10-3 and TRBJ2-7, with no clear D. Deletions cut 4 bases from V and 0 bases from J, with 13 bases between. This CDR3 has 15 amino acids. CDR1 ENHRY and CDR2 SYGVKD come from the germline V gene. CDR3 sequence: CAISVGQASSYEQYF. CDR3 in DNA: TGTGCCATCAGTGTAGGGCAGGCCAGCTCCTACGAGCAGTACTTC.

The CDR3 region is CASSLDHLGYEQYF. The CDR3, as DNA: TGTGCCAGCAGCTTAGATCACCTAGGCTACGAGCAGTACTTC. The V gene is TRBV11-3, the J gene TRBJ2-7; D not certain. Germline V gives CDR1 SGHNT, CDR2 YENEEA. The CDR3 spans 14 residues. The V gene lost 0 bases and the J gene lost 3 bases, with 9 bases spanning the gap.

The chain carries TRBV11-2 and TRBJ1-1, with D tentatively TRBD1 (5 bases). Germline assignment: CDR1 SGHAT and CDR2 FQNNGV. The V gene lost 5 bases and the J gene lost 4 bases, with 8 bases spanning the gap. The CDR3 has 12 residues. The CDR3: CASSHRGTEAFF. The CDR3 nucleotides read TGTGCCAGCAGCCATAGGGGCACTGAAGCTTTCTTT.

This clone was picked up one time. DNA of the CDR3: TGTGCCTGGATCAGGGGGACAGCCCAAATCACAGATACGCAGTATTTT. Protein: CAWIRGTAQITDTQYF. This chain joins TRBV30 and TRBJ2-3, with 7 bases identical to TRBD1. After removal of 4 bases from V and 2 bases from J, the junction contained 12 bases not matched to a gene. CDR3 length: 16 residues. From germline, CDR1 is GTSNPN and CDR2 SVGIG (reference sequence). Complete variable domain (other parts from reference TRBV30 and TRBJ2-3): SQTIHQWPATLVQPVGSPLSLECTVEGTSNPNLYWYRQAAGRGLQLLFYSVGIGQISSEVPQNLSASRPQDRQFILSSKKLLLSDSGFYLCAWIRGTAQITDTQYFGPGTRLTVL.

The V and J genes are TRBV7-3 and TRBJ2-7; D is undetermined. The CDR3 has 9 residues. V was clipped by 8 bases and J by 4 bases, with 3 bases between them. The germline V gene encodes CDR1 SGHTA and CDR2 FQGTGA. CDR3 residues: CASWYEQYF. In nucleotides, the CDR3 is TGTGCCAGCTGGTACGAGCAGTACTTC.

The chain uses TRBV7-2 and TRBJ2-7; maybe TRBD2 (5 bases). This CDR3 is 15 amino acids long. Germline V gene lookup returns CDR1 SGHTA and CDR2 FQGNSA. V shed 5 bases and J shed 6 bases, with 20 bases lying between them. CDR3 nucleotides: TGTGCCAGCAGCCTCGGAACCGCGGGTTCAGTCGAGCAGTACTTC. Translation gives CASSLGTAGSVEQYF.

The chain couples TRBV28 to TRBJ1-3; the D is unclear. The CDR3 consists of 14 residues. CDR1 is MDHEN and CDR2 is SYDVKM in the germline V gene. Trimming left V 3 bases short and J 0 bases short, with 6 bases between. CDR3: CASSFASSGNTIYF. The CDR3 nucleotides read TGTGCCAGCAGTTTTGCTAGCTCTGGAAACACCATATATTTT.

The genes are TRBV5-1 and TRBJ2-2; possible D gene TRBD1, 5 bases. CDR1 SGHRS and CDR2 YFSETQ come from the germline V gene. The CDR3 is 16 amino acids. Trimming removed 0 bases at V and 4 bases at J, with 13 bases between. CDR3 residues: CASSLVQGSFTGELFF. CDR3 nucleotide sequence: TGCGCCAGCAGCTTGGTTCAGGGTAGCTTCACCGGGGAGCTGTTTTTT.

The V call is TRBV18, the J call TRBJ1-4; no clear D gene. This CDR3 contains 13 residues. V was clipped by 3 bases and J by 4 bases, with 6 bases between them. CDR1 KGHSH and CDR2 LQKENI come from the germline V gene. The CDR3 nucleotides read TGTGCCAGCTCACCCGGGCTTAATGAAAAACTGTTTTTT. Translation: CASSPGLNEKLFF.

The J gene is TRBJ2-3, the V gene TRBV7-2, with 13 bases identical to TRBD2. Germline V gives CDR1 SGHTA, CDR2 FQGNSA. J was trimmed by 0 bases and V by 4 bases; bases with no gene match: 7. The CDR3 consists of 18 residues. The CDR3 here is CASSSRPGLAGSTDTQYF. CDR3 nucleotides: TGTGCCAGCAGCTCCCGACCGGGACTAGCGGGAAGCACAGATACGCAGTATTTT.

The chain combines TRBV28 with TRBJ2-6; D assignment may be TRBD1 or TRBD2 (5 bases each). Trimming cost V 11 bases and J 0 bases, with 8 bases left between them. The CDR3 is made up of 13 amino acids. From germline, CDR1 is MDHEN and CDR2 SYDVKM. CDR3 region: CAAGTSGANVLTF. As DNA, the CDR3 is TGTGCCGCAGGGACCTCTGGGGCCAACGTCCTGACTTTC. Complete variable domain (other parts from reference TRBV28 and TRBJ2-6): DVKVTQSSRYLVKRTGEKVFLECVQDMDHENMFWYRQDPGLGLRLIYFSYDVKMKEKGDIPEGYSVSREKKERFSLILESASTNQTSMYLCAAGTSGANVLTFGAGSRLTVL.

The chain couples TRBV2 to TRBJ2-7; the match to TRBD1 covers 10 bases. This CDR3 is 15 amino acids long. CDR1 is SNHLY and CDR2 is FYNNEI in the germline V gene. The V segment lost 6 bases and the J segment 4 bases; nucleotides outside the gene matches: 9. This CDR3 reads CASSRPRDRGYEQYF. The CDR3, as DNA: TGTGCCAGCAGCCGCCCCCGGGACAGGGGATACGAGCAGTACTTC.

This clone was seen only once. The chain joins TRBV7-2 to TRBJ1-5; 10 bases match TRBD1. V shed 1 base, J shed 3 bases, and the junction held 3 bases outside the gene matches. Germline values: CDR1 SGHTA, CDR2 FQGNSA. The CDR3 sequence is 16 residues long. The DNA of the CDR3 is TGTGCCAGCAGCTTAGACGGGACAGGGGTCAATCAGCCCCAGCATTTT. Its protein is CASSLDGTGVNQPQHF.

This chain connects TRBV5-5 to TRBJ1-1; TRBD1 matches at 10 bases. The CDR3 totals 16 residues. The ends lost 4 bases at V and 0 bases at J; junction bases unmatched: 6. Germline assignment: CDR1 SGHKS and CDR2 YYEKEE (reference sequence). The CDR3 DNA is TGTGCCAGCAGCGTCGGGACAGGGGCCATGAACACTGAAGCTTTCTTT. Protein product: CASSVGTGAMNTEAFF.

V usage is TRBV4-2 and J usage is TRBJ2-4; 8 bases line up with TRBD1. Looked up from germline, CDR1 is LGHNA and CDR2 is YNFKEQ. This CDR3 spans 16 amino acids. J was trimmed by 0 bases and V by 0 bases; bases with no gene match: 1. As DNA, the CDR3 is TGTGCCAGCAGCCAAGACAGGGGGCTAGCCAAAAACATTCAGTACTTC. Its translation: CASSQDRGLAKNIQYF.

The chain has TRBV18 and TRBJ1-3; D remains unclear. V lost 2 bases and J 2 bases, leaving 4 bases between the germline ends. Per germline, CDR1 KGHSH and CDR2 LQKENI. The CDR3 runs 13 residues. The CDR3 DNA reads as TGTGCCAGCTCACCAAGGGCTGGAAACACCATATATTTT. As protein: CASSPRAGNTIYF.

The gene calls are TRBV28 and TRBJ1-4; D is unresolved. The ends were cut back, 6 bases at V and 4 bases at J, with 12 bases in the middle. Germline lookup yields CDR1 MDHEN and CDR2 SYDVKM. The CDR3 spans 14 residues. CDR3 region: CASSPLQFNEKLFF. The CDR3 DNA is TGTGCCAGCAGCCCTCTACAGTTTAATGAAAAACTGTTTTTT.

V gene TRBV9 combines with J gene TRBJ1-4, with 9 nucleotides matching TRBD1. The CDR3 runs to 15 residues. With 4 bases clipped from V and 7 bases from J, the junction kept 8 bases outside the gene matches. In germline, CDR1 is SGDLS, CDR2 YYNGEE. The DNA of the CDR3 is TGTGCCAGCAGCCCCCGGGACAGGGAGGGTGAAAAACTGTTTTTT. It yields the protein CASSPRDREGEKLFF.

J is TRBJ1-2 and V is TRBV11-2, with a weak D call TRBD1 (6 bases). Per the germline V gene, CDR1 is SGHAT and CDR2 is FQNNGV. The V and J ends lost 2 bases and 5 bases respectively, with 12 bases between them. The CDR3 loop spans 14 amino acids. Written as DNA, the CDR3 is TGTGCCAGCAGCTTAATGGGGGCCCAATATGGCTACACCTTC. It yields the protein CASSLMGAQYGYTF.

This chain connects TRBV28 to TRBJ2-7, with 11 positions matching TRBD2. In germline, CDR1 is MDHEN, CDR2 SYDVKM. CDR3 length: 17 residues. Trimming took 5 bases from V and 4 from J; bases not matched to a gene: 13. The CDR3 spells CASSTTSGRGLGYEQYF. DNA for the CDR3: TGTGCCAGCAGTACAACTAGCGGGAGAGGTTTGGGGTACGAGCAGTACTTC. Drawing the rest from reference TRBV28 and TRBJ2-7, the complete variable domain is DVKVTQSSRYLVKRTGEKVFLECVQDMDHENMFWYRQDPGLGLRLIYFSYDVKMKEKGDIPEGYSVSREKKERFSLILESASTNQTSMYLCASSTTSGRGLGYEQYFGPGTRLTVT.

The chain combines TRBV6-5 with TRBJ2-3; 9 nucleotides line up with TRBD2. The CDR3 consists of 14 residues. Trimming at V came to 6 bases and at J to 1 base, leaving 2 bases not matched to a gene. The germline V gene encodes CDR1 MNHEY and CDR2 SVGAGI. The CDR3 bases are TGTGCCAGCAGGAGGACTAGCGGCACAGATACGCAGTATTTT. It specifies CASRRTSGTDTQYF.

The chain is built from TRBV5-6 and TRBJ2-1, with 7 bases lining up with TRBD1. Trimming removed 3 bases from V and 8 bases from J; junction bases left unmatched: 8. The V gene's germline CDR1 is SGHDT and CDR2 YYEEEE. The CDR3 sequence is 14 residues long. The CDR3, as DNA: TGTGCCAGCAGCTCTGTTACAGGGGATTATGAGCAGTTCTTC. This encodes CASSSVTGDYEQFF.

The chain joins TRBV11-2 to TRBJ2-3; D remains unclear. Trimming took 1 base from V and 4 from J, leaving 6 bases between them. Germline values: CDR1 SGHAT, CDR2 FQNNGV. This CDR3 has 13 residues. The CDR3 region is CASSLGLADTQYF. CDR3 DNA sequence: TGTGCCAGCAGCTTAGGCCTCGCAGATACGCAGTATTTT.

The V and J genes are TRBV14 and TRBJ2-5; no clear D gene. The CDR3 loop spans 14 amino acids. Germline loops: CDR1 SGHDN, CDR2 FVKESK. The V end lost 2 bases, the J end lost 8 bases, and 15 bases lay between the germline ends. CDR3 DNA: TGTGCCAGCAGCCAAAGGGCCCAGCGAGGAACCCAGTACTTC. It is translated as CASSQRAQRGTQYF.

V usage is TRBV18 and J usage is TRBJ1-1; D is possibly TRBD1 (6 bases). The V end lost 1 base, the J end lost 3 bases, and 6 bases lay between the germline ends. CDR1 KGHSH and CDR2 LQKENI come from the germline V gene. The length of the CDR3 is 13 residues. CDR3 residues: CASSPHRDTEAFF. CDR3 coding DNA: TGTGCCAGCTCACCACACAGGGACACTGAAGCTTTCTTT.